Listed here are 26 T cell receptor beta chains from one sample, sequenced in a study of CD8+ T cells in alopecia areata. RNA, once extracted, was reverse transcribed into cDNA for use as the sequencing template. TCRdb's table, derived via immunoSEQ multiplex PCR, lists solely in-frame clones and lacks some. The table has around 150,000 clones, less than 70% seen once. Sample treatment: oral pan-JAK inhibitor, 5-10 mg twice daily. The material sequenced was CD4+ T cells sorted from blood, taken at week 4, from a patient treated with tofacitinib. The receptors shown here come from a human donor with alopecia areata.

The chain joins TRBV27 to TRBJ2-7, with D perhaps TRBD2 (6 bases). The CDR3 covers 13 residues. V was pared by 6 bases and J by 5 bases, with 14 bases between. Germline V gene lookup returns CDR1 MNHEY and CDR2 SMNVEV (reference sequence). The CDR3 DNA reads as TGTGCCAGCAGAGCTACCGGGGGAGACGAGCAGTACTTC. As protein: CASRATGGDEQYF.

This rearrangement joins TRBV30 to TRBJ2-5; D unclear. V lost 0 bases to trimming and J lost 5 bases, with 16 bases between them. The CDR3 runs 15 residues. Germline-derived CDR1 and CDR2 are GTSNPN and SVGIG (reference sequence). Here the CDR3 reads CAWSVNSWAMETQYF. The CDR3 DNA is TGTGCCTGGAGTGTAAACTCGTGGGCGATGGAGACCCAGTACTTC. Together with reference TRBV30 and TRBJ2-5, the CDR3 gives the full variable domain: SQTIHQWPATLVQPVGSPLSLECTVEGTSNPNLYWYRQAAGRGLQLLFYSVGIGQISSEVPQNLSASRPQDRQFILSSKKLLLSDSGFYLCAWSVNSWAMETQYFGPGTRLLVL.

The chain uses TRBV30 and TRBJ1-5; perhaps TRBD1 as D (5 bases). The germline gives CDR1 GTSNPN, CDR2 SVGIG (reference sequence). V dropped 3 bases and J dropped 2 bases, with 8 bases sitting between them. The CDR3 sequence is 13 residues long. The CDR3 loop reads CAWRQEGNQPQHF. CDR3 DNA sequence: TGTGCCTGGAGACAGGAAGGCAATCAGCCCCAGCATTTT. The full variable domain, in which reference TRBV30 and TRBJ1-5 provide the parts outside the CDR3, is SQTIHQWPATLVQPVGSPLSLECTVEGTSNPNLYWYRQAAGRGLQLLFYSVGIGQISSEVPQNLSASRPQDRQFILSSKKLLLSDSGFYLCAWRQEGNQPQHFGDGTRLSIL.

This clone was detected a few times. The identical CDR3 is also encoded by other nucleotide sequences in the sample. The rearrangement joins TRBV29-1 to TRBJ1-1; perhaps TRBD1 as D (6 bases). Per germline, CDR1 SQVTM and CDR2 ANQGSEA. Between the trimmed V and J ends, which lost 4 bases and 1 base, there was a span of 7 bases. The CDR3 length is 12 residues. This CDR3 is CSVGRGNTEAFF. The CDR3 DNA reads as TGCAGCGTTGGCAGGGGGAACACTGAAGCTTTCTTT.

This clone was recorded a few times. The V and J genes are TRBV30 and TRBJ2-5; D is possibly TRBD2 (6 bases). Trimming removed 2 bases from V and 4 bases from J, with 20 bases in between. CDR1 GTSNPN and CDR2 SVGIG come from the germline V gene (reference sequence). This CDR3 region has 16 residues. CDR3 coding DNA: TGTGCCTGGAGTCCCCCGCGATTTGGGGGAGGAGAGACCCAGTACTTC. Protein product: CAWSPPRFGGGETQYF.

This rearrangement joins TRBV25-1 to TRBJ2-7, with TRBD1 identical over 9 bases. The germline V gene encodes CDR1 MGHDK and CDR2 SYGVNS. The V gene end was trimmed by 4 bases and the J gene end by 1 base; junction bases not matched to a gene: 8. This CDR3 has 16 amino acids. CDR3 region: CASSGRPGTGSYEQYF. The CDR3 bases are TGTGCCAGCAGTGGCCGACCCGGGACAGGGTCCTACGAGCAGTACTTC.

The J gene is TRBJ1-1, the V gene TRBV29-1; D is unclear. The CDR3 runs to 14 residues. V shed 4 bases and J shed 1 base, with 13 bases lying between them. The V gene's germline CDR1 is SQVTM and CDR2 ANQGSEA. Here the CDR3 reads CSVALRWSNTEAFF. CDR3 DNA sequence: TGCAGCGTTGCGTTGCGTTGGTCGAACACTGAAGCTTTCTTT.

The J gene is TRBJ2-3, the V gene TRBV5-1; no clear D gene. The CDR3 runs 11 residues. V was trimmed by 4 bases and J by 4 bases, leaving 4 bases between them. The V gene's germline CDR1 is SGHRS and CDR2 YFSETQ. The CDR3 sequence: CASSGADTQYF. The CDR3 DNA follows: TGCGCCAGCAGCGGTGCAGATACGCAGTATTTT.

The rearrangement joins TRBV27 to TRBJ2-5; a possible D gene is TRBD2 (6 bases). The CDR3 length is 13 residues. V was shortened by 2 bases and J by 5 bases, with 9 bases between the two germline ends. Germline lookup yields CDR1 MNHEY and CDR2 SMNVEV (reference sequence). CDR3 nucleotides: TGTGCCAGCAGTTTAATTGGAGGGGAGACCCAGTACTTC. This sequence encodes CASSLIGGETQYF.

This clone was recorded at least ten times. The CDR3 DNA reads as TGTGCCAGCAGCCAATACCAGGGCACAGCGAGTGAGCAGTTCTTC. This codes for CASSQYQGTASEQFF. The chain recombines TRBV14 with TRBJ2-1; TRBD1 is a possible D gene (5 bases). Germline V CDR1 and CDR2: SGHDN, FVKESK. Trimming left V 2 bases short and J 9 bases short, with 17 bases between. This CDR3 comprises 15 residues. Combining the CDR3 with reference TRBV14 and TRBJ2-1 gives the whole variable domain EAGVTQFPSHSVIEKGQTVTLRCDPISGHDNLYWYRRVMGKEIKFLLHFVKESKQDESGMPNNRFLAERTGGTYSTLKVQPAELEDSGVYFCASSQYQGTASEQFFGPGTRLTVL.

The rearrangement joins TRBV6-6 to TRBJ2-6; possible D gene TRBD1, 5 bases. Germline CDR1 reads MNHNY; CDR2 reads SVGAGI (reference sequence). The CDR3 has 16 amino acids. Trimming shortened V by 2 bases and J by 1 base, and 9 bases separated the two germline ends. The CDR3 protein is CASSYPQGSGANVLTF. The CDR3 coding sequence is TGTGCCAGCAGTTACCCTCAGGGTTCTGGGGCCAACGTCCTGACTTTC.

V is TRBV29-1 and J is TRBJ1-1; D is possibly TRBD1 (6 bases). Trimming cost V 6 bases and J 1 base, with 15 bases left between them. The CDR3 sequence is 14 residues long. The germline gives CDR1 SQVTM, CDR2 ANQGSEA. CDR3 nucleotides: TGCAGCGTCCAGAGGGGGGGCCGGAACACTGAAGCTTTCTTT. Its translation: CSVQRGGRNTEAFF. Based on the CDR3 plus reference TRBV29-1 and TRBJ1-1, the full variable domain is SAVISQKPSRDICQRGTSLTIQCQVDSQVTMMFWYRQQPGQSLTLIATANQGSEATYESGFVIDKFPISRPNLTFSTLTVSNMSPEDSSIYLCSVQRGGRNTEAFFGQGTRLTVV.

This clone was seen more than once but under ten times. This sequence joins TRBV4-1 and TRBJ2-2; TRBD1 or TRBD2 may be the D gene (5 bases each). The length of the CDR3 is 17 residues. The germline V gene encodes CDR1 MGHRA and CDR2 YSYEKL. Trimming removed 6 bases at V and 2 bases at J, with 19 bases between. The CDR3 here is CASSPVGAGRNTGELFF. For the CDR3, the DNA is TGCGCCAGCAGTCCCGTAGGGGCAGGGAGAAACACCGGGGAGCTGTTTTTT.

This sequence joins TRBV10-3 and TRBJ1-2; no reliable D call. This CDR3 has 13 residues. Trimming pared 0 bases from V and 4 bases from J, leaving 6 bases between. Germline loops: CDR1 ENHRY, CDR2 SYGVKD. The CDR3 DNA reads as TGTGCCATCAGTGAGTCTCCAGCCTATGGCTACACCTTC. Protein: CAISESPAYGYTF.

This clone was counted only a few times. This chain links TRBV7-2 with TRBJ1-2, with D unresolved. V dropped 5 bases and J dropped 5 bases, with 12 bases sitting between them. This CDR3 is 13 amino acids long. Germline values: CDR1 SGHTA, CDR2 FQGNSA. CDR3 sequence: CASSGSGGYGYTF. The CDR3, as DNA: TGTGCCAGCAGCGGGAGCGGCGGGTATGGCTACACCTTC.

J is TRBJ2-7 and V is TRBV29-1; 9 bases are shared with TRBD2. This CDR3 comprises 14 residues. Germline-derived CDR1 and CDR2 are SQVTM and ANQGSEA. The V and J ends lost 7 bases and 0 bases, in that order; junction bases with no gene match: 7. CDR3 nucleotides: TGCAGCGCCCGGCGGGAGGGGAGCTCCTACGAGCAGTACTTC. It specifies CSARREGSSYEQYF.

This clone was recorded a few times. The chain couples TRBV6-5 to TRBJ2-3; TRBD2 aligns across 8 bases. This CDR3 has 14 residues. CDR1 and CDR2 (germline): MNHEY, SVGAGI. Unmatched junction bases numbered 4, after V lost 6 bases and J lost 2 bases. DNA for the CDR3: TGTGCCAGCAGACAAGCGGGGGTCACAGATACGCAGTATTTT. This gives the protein CASRQAGVTDTQYF.

The gene calls are TRBV5-6 and TRBJ2-5; D unresolved. Per the germline V gene, CDR1 is SGHDT and CDR2 is YYEEEE. V lost 3 bases to trimming and J lost 5 bases, with 8 bases between them. CDR3 size: 12 residues. The CDR3 nucleotides are TGTGCCAGCAGCTCCGTATCGGAGACCCAGTACTTC. Its protein product is CASSSVSETQYF.

The chain employs TRBV9 and TRBJ2-7; 7 positions agree with TRBD2. The CDR3 has 14 amino acids. Germline loops: CDR1 SGDLS, CDR2 YYNGEE. The J segment lost 2 bases and the V segment lost 4 bases, leaving 6 bases of the junction unmatched. The CDR3 DNA reads as TGTGCCAGCAGCCCGGGACTATTGACCTACGAGCAGTACTTC. Protein product: CASSPGLLTYEQYF.

The sample holds a few counts of this clone. At one boundary the junction diverges from the germline segment, which might be a read error. V usage is TRBV7-7 and J usage is TRBJ2-5; D gene ambiguous. The CDR3 has 13 residues. The germline CDR1 and CDR2 sequences are SSHAT and FNYEAQ (reference sequence). The CDR3 DNA reads TGTGCTAGCAGCATCGACCTGGGAGAGACCCAGTACTTC. Translation: CASSIDLGETQYF.

This clone was counted a few times. The chain combines TRBV29-1 with TRBJ2-3; 7 nucleotides line up with TRBD1. The V segment lost 2 bases and the J segment 6 bases; nucleotides outside the gene matches: 5. CDR3 length: 13 residues. CDR1 SQVTM and CDR2 ANQGSEA come from the germline V gene. The CDR3 sequence: CSVEKGAVDTQYF. For the CDR3, the DNA is TGCAGCGTTGAAAAGGGGGCAGTGGATACGCAGTATTTT.

This clone was detected only once. The chain links TRBV30 to TRBJ1-1; no definite D call. Trimming stripped 5 bases from V and 2 bases from J, with 15 bases between. CDR3 size: 14 residues. Germline CDR1 GTSNPN, CDR2 SVGIG (reference sequence). This chain's CDR3 is CAWRNSGDNTEAFF. The CDR3 DNA reads TGTGCCTGGCGGAATAGTGGGGATAACACTGAAGCTTTCTTT.

This clone was seen more than once but under ten times. One end of the junction fails to match germline, which may point to a read error. The gene calls are TRBV6-5 and TRBJ1-6; D not certain. Per germline, CDR1 MNHEY and CDR2 SVGAGI. The CDR3 totals 12 residues. The CDR3 region has the DNA TGTGCCAGCACTTACCCCAATTCACCCCTCCACTTT. This gives the protein CASTYPNSPLHF.

The rearrangement joins TRBV2 to TRBJ2-7; no reliable D call. The germline CDR1 and CDR2 sequences are SNHLY and FYNNEI. The V end lost 2 bases, the J end lost 5 bases, and 4 bases lay between the germline ends. The CDR3 totals 11 residues. CDR3 DNA sequence: TGTGCCAGCAGTGAACGGCACGAGCAGTACTTC. Translating it yields CASSERHEQYF.

This clone came up a few times. The chain employs TRBV7-9 and TRBJ2-2; D is uncertain. This CDR3 comprises 14 residues. V shed 0 bases and J shed 2 bases, with 4 bases lying between them. Germline V gene lookup returns CDR1 SEHNR and CDR2 FQNEAQ (reference sequence). CDR3 protein: CASSLAHNTGELFF. As DNA, the CDR3 is TGTGCCAGCAGCTTAGCGCATAACACCGGGGAGCTGTTTTTT.

The sample holds a few counts of this clone. The chain joins TRBV5-1 to TRBJ2-5, with TRBD2 matching 8 bases. V was clipped by 5 bases and J by 3 bases; unmatched bases: 3. CDR3 length: 13 residues. CDR1 and CDR2 from the germline V gene are SGHRS and YFSETQ. Here the CDR3 DNA reads TGCGCCAGCAGTTCACTAGCGGAAGAGACCCAGTACTTC. Residues: CASSSLAEETQYF.